This T cell receptor (beta chain) was identified during a study of blood T cell repertoires in COVID-19. A few counts support this clone. The CDR3 runs to 14 residues. Deletions cut 4 bases from V and 5 bases from J, with 12 bases between. Germline values: CDR1 SGHNT, CDR2 YENEEA. Libraries were prepared by immunoSEQ multiplex PCR; TCRdb keeps only in-frame clonotypes and omits some of them. The sample records about 60,000 clones, 79% being singletons. The specimen sequenced was peripheral blood. The TCR sequence derives from a woman in her sixties or seventies with acute or convalescent COVID-19. The rearrangement uses TRBV11-3 and TRBJ2-1; D perhaps matches TRBD1 (5 bases). CDR3: CASSSQVGNNEQFF. For the CDR3, the DNA is TGTGCCAGCAGCTCACAGGTGGGGAACAATGAGCAGTTCTTC.